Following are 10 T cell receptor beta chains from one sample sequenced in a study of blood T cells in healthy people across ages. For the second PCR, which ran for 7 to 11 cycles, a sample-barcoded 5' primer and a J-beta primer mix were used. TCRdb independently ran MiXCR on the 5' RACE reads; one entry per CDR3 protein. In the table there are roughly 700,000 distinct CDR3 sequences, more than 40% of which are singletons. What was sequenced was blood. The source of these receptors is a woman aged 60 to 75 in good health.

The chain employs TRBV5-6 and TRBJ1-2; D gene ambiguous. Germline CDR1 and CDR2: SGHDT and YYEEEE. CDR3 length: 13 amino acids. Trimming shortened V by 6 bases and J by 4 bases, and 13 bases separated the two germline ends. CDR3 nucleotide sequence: TGTGCCAGCACCTCCCACGGTGTCTATGGCTACACCTTC. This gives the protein CASTSHGVYGYTF. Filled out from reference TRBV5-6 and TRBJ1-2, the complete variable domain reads DAGVTQSPTHLIKTRGQQVTLRCSPKSGHDTVSWYQQALGQGPQFIFQYYEEEERQRGNFPDRFSGHQFPNYSSELNVNALLLGDSALYLCASTSHGVYGYTFGSGTRLTVV.

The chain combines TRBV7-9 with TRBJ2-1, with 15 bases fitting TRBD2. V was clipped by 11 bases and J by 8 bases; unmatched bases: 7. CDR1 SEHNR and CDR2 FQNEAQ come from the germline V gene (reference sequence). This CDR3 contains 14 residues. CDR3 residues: CAGGLAGGPYEQFF. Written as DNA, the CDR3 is TGTGCCGGAGGACTAGCGGGAGGGCCCTATGAGCAGTTCTTC.

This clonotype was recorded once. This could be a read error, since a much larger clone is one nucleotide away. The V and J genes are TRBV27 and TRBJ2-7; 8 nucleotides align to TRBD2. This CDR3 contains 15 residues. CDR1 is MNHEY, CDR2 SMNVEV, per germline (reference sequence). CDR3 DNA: TGTGCCAGCAGTGCTGGGACTAGTGCGTCCTACGAGCTGTACTTC. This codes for CASSAGTSASYELYF.

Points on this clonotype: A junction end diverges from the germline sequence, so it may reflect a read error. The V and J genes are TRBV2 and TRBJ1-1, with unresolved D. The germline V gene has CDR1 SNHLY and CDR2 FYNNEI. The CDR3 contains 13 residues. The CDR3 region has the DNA TGCGCCAGCAGTGGTAATCAGAACACTGAAGCTTTCTTT. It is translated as CASSGNQNTEAFF. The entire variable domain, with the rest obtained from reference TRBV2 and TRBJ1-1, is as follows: EPEVTQTPSHQVTQMGQEVILRCVPISNHLYFYWYRQILGQKVEFLVSFYNNEISEKSEIFDDQFSVERPDGSNFTLKIRSTKLEDSAMYFCASSGNQNTEAFFGQGTRLTVV.

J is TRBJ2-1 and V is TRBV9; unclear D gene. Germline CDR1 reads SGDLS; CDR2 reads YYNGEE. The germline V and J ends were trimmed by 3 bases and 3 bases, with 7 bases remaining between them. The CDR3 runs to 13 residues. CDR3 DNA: TGTGCCAGCAGCGGTAGAATCTACAATGAGCAGTTCTTC. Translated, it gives CASSGRIYNEQFF.

The CDR3 sequence is CSGRDRAEQYF. The DNA of the CDR3 is TGCAGCGGCCGTGACAGGGCTGAGCAGTACTTC. This chain joins TRBV29-1 and TRBJ2-5; 7 nucleotides match TRBD1. This CDR3 comprises 11 residues. Looked up from germline, CDR1 is SQVTM and CDR2 is ANQGSEA. J was trimmed by 11 bases and V by 7 bases; bases with no gene match: 10.

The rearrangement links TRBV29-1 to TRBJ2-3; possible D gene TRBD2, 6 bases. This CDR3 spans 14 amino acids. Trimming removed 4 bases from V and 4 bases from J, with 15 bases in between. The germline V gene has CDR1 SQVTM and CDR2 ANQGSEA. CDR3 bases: TGCAGCGTTGGGGGCGGGGTCCTCCCAGATACGCAGTATTTT. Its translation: CSVGGGVLPDTQYF.

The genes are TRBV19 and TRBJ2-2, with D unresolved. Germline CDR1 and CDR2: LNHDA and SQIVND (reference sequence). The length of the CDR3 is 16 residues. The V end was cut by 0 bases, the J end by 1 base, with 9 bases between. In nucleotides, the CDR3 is TGTGCCAGTAGTATAGACGGACGGCGGAACACCGGGGAGCTGTTTTTT. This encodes CASSIDGRRNTGELFF.

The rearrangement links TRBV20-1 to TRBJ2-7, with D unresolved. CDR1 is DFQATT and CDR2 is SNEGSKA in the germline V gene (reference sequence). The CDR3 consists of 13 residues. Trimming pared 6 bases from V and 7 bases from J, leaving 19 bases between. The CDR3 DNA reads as TGCAGTGCGAGGCGGAGAGCCTACAATGAGCAGTACTTC. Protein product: CSARRRAYNEQYF.

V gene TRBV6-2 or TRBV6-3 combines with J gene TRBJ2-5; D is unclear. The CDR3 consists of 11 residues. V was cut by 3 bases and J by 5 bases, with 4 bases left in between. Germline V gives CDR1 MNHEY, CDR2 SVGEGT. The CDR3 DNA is TGTGCCAGCAGTTATTTTGAGACCCAGTACTTC. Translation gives CASSYFETQYF.